The clone carrying this T cell receptor beta chain showed up just a few times. Its specificity is not known. This sample was included in a study of T cells in Graves' hyperthyroidism and ophthalmopathy. Amplified TCR beta CDR3 regions came from RNA transcripts. A set of HTBI primers served as the primers for a first-round RT-PCR of the TCR CDR3. In TCRdb, the multiplex PCR reads were re-called with MiXCR into one record per CDR3 protein. The table records 250,000 to 350,000 distinct CDR3 sequences, about 20% of them present only once. The CDR3 loop spans 11 amino acids. CDR1 DFQATT and CDR2 SNEGSKA come from the germline V gene (reference sequence). V was clipped by 5 bases and J by 8 bases, with 10 bases between them. Uncontrolled infections, other autoimmune diseases, pregnancy or lactation led to exclusion of patients. A roughly 9.3 ml volume of fresh peripheral blood provided the PBMCs. Study-wide results and caveats: By a 13 V-J model, ophthalmopathy was set apart from stable hyperthyroidism.

The sequence was obtained from a young man with Graves' ophthalmopathy. Sequencing used blood. The chain couples TRBV20-1 to TRBJ2-1; no reliable D call. The CDR3 sequence is CSAYSRDEQFF. The DNA for the CDR3 is TGCAGTGCTTATTCACGGGATGAGCAGTTCTTC.